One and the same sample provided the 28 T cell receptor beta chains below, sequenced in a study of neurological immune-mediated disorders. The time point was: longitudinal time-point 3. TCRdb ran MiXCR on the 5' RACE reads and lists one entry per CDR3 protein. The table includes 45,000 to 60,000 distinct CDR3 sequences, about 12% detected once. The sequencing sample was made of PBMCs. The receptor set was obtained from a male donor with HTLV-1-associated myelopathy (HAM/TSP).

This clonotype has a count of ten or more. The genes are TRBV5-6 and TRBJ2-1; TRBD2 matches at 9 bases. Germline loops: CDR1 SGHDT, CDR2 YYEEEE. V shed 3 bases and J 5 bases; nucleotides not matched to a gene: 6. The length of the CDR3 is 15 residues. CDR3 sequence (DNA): TGTGCCAGCAGCTCGGGACTAGCAGTCGACAATGAGCAGTTCTTC. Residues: CASSSGLAVDNEQFF.

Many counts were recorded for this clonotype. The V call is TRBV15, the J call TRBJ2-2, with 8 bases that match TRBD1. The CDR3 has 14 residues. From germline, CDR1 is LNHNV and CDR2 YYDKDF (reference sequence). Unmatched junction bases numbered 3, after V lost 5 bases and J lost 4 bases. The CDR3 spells CATSPDRVTGELFF. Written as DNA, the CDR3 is TGTGCCACCAGCCCGGACAGGGTCACCGGGGAGCTGTTTTTT.

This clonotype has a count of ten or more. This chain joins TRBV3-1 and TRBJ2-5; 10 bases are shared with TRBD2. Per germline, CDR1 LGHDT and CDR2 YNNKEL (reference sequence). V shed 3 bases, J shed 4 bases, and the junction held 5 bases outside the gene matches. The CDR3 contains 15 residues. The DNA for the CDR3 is TGTGCCAGCAGCCAGTCGGTAGCGGGGGGAGAGACCCAGTACTTC. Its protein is CASSQSVAGGETQYF.

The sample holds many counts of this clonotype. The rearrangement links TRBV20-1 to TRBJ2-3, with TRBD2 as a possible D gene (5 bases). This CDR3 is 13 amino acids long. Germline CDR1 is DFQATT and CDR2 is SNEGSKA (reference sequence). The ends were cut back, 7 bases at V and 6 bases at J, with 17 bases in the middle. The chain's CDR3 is CSVPGLASDTQYF. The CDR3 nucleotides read TGCAGTGTCCCTGGTCTAGCATCTGATACGCAGTATTTT.

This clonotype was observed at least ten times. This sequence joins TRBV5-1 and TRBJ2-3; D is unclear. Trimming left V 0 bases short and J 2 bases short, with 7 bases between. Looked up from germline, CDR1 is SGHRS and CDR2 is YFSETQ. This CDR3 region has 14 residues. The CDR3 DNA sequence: TGCGCCAGCAGCTTGGGGACGGTCACAGATACGCAGTATTTT. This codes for CASSLGTVTDTQYF.

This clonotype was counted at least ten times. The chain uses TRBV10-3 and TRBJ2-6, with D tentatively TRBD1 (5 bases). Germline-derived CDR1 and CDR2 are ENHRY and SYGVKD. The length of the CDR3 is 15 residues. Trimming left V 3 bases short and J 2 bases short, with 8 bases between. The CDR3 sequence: CAISDEGAGANVLTF. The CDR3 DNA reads TGTGCCATCAGTGATGAAGGGGCTGGGGCCAACGTCCTGACTTTC.

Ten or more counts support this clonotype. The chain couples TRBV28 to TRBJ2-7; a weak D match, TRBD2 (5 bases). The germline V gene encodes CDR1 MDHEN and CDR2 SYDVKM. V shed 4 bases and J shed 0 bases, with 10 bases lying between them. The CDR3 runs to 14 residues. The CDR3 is CASSSSAGSYEQYF. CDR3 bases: TGTGCCAGCAGTTCGAGCGCGGGCTCCTACGAGCAGTACTTC. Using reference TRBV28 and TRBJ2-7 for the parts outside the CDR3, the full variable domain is DVKVTQSSRYLVKRTGEKVFLECVQDMDHENMFWYRQDPGLGLRLIYFSYDVKMKEKGDIPEGYSVSREKKERFSLILESASTNQTSMYLCASSSSAGSYEQYFGPGTRLTVT.

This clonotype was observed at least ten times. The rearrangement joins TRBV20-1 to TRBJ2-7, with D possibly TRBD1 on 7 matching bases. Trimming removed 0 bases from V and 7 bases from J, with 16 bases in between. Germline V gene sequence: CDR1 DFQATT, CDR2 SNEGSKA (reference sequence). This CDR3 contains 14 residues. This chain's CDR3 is CSARDGGTRGEQYF. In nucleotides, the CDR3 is TGCAGTGCTAGAGATGGGGGGACCAGGGGGGAGCAGTACTTC.

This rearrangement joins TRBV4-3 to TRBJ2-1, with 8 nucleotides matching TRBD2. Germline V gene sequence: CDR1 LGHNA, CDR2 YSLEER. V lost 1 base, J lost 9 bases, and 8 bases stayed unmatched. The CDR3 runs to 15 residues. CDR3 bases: TGCGCCAGCAGCCAAGTTAGGCTAGCGGGCGGTGAGCAGTTCTTC. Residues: CASSQVRLAGGEQFF.

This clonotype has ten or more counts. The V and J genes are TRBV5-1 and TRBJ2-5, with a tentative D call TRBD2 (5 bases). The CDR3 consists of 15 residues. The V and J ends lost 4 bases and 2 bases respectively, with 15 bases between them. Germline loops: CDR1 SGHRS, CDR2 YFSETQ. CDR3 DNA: TGCGCCAGCAGCGTAAGATCTAGGGAGCAAGAGACCCAGTACTTC. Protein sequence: CASSVRSREQETQYF. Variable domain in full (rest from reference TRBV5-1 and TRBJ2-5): KAGVTQTPRYLIKTRGQQVTLSCSPISGHRSVSWYQQTPGQGLQFLFEYFSETQRNKGNFPGRFSGRQFSNSRSEMNVSTLELGDSALYLCASSVRSREQETQYFGPGTRLLVL.

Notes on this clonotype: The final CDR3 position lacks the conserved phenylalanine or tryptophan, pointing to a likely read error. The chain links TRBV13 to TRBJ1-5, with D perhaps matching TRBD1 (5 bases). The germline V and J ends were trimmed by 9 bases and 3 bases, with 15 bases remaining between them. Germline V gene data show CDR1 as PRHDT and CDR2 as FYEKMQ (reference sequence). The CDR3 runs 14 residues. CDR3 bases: TGTGCCAGAAGCCCGGGACCCGTCAATCAGCCCCAGCATTAT. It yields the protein CARSPGPVNQPQHY.

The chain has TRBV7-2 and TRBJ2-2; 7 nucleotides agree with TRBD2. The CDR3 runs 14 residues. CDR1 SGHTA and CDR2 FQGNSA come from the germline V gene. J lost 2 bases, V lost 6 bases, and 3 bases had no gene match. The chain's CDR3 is CASSSGLNTGELFF. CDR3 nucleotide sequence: TGTGCCAGCAGTTCGGGACTAAACACCGGGGAGCTGTTTTTT.

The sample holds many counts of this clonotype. CDR3 sequence reads: CASSLFPTGGADTF. The CDR3 nucleotides are TGCGCCAGCAGCTTGTTCCCCACAGGGGGCGCCGACACCTTC. The chain couples TRBV5-1 to TRBJ1-2, with 9 bases that match TRBD1. CDR3 length: 14 amino acids. Losses at the gene ends were 1 base for V and 12 bases for J; bases not matched to a gene: 10. Looked up from germline, CDR1 is SGHRS and CDR2 is YFSETQ.

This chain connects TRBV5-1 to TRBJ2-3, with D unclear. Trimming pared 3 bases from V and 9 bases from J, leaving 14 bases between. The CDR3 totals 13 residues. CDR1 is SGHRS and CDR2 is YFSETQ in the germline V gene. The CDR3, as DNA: TGCGCCAGCAGCTCCACACAGACCGCCACGCAGTATTTT. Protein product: CASSSTQTATQYF.

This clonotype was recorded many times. CDR3 DNA: TGCAGTGCTAGCCGGGGGGCCCTTAATGAAAAACTGTTTTTT. This encodes CSASRGALNEKLFF. This chain connects TRBV20-1 to TRBJ1-4; possible D gene TRBD1, 6 bases. Trimming took 3 bases from V and 4 from J, leaving 12 bases between them. In germline, CDR1 is DFQATT, CDR2 SNEGSKA (reference sequence). CDR3 size: 14 residues.

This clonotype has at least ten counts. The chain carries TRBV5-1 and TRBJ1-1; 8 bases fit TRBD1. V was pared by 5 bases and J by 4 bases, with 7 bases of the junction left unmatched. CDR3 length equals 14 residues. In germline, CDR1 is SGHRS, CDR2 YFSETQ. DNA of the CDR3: TGCGCCAGCAGTCCCGGACAGGGTCTCACTGAAGCTTTCTTT. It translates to CASSPGQGLTEAFF.

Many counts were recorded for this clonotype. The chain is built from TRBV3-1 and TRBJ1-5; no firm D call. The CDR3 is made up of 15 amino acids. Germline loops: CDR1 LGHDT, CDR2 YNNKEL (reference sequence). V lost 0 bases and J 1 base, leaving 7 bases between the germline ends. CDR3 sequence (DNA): TGTGCCAGCAGCCAAGATCTGGTAAGCAATCAGCCCCAGCATTTT. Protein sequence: CASSQDLVSNQPQHF.

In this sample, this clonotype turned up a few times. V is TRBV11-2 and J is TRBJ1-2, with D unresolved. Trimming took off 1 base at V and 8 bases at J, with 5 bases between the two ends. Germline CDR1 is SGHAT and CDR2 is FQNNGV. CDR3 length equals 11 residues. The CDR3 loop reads CASSLAGGYTF. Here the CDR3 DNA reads TGTGCCAGCAGCTTAGCGGGCGGCTACACCTTC.

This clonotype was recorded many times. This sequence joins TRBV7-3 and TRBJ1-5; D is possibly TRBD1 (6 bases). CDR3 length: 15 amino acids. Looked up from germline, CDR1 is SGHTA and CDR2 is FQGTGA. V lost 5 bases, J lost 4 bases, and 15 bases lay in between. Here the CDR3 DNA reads TGTGCCAGCAGCCCCCGAGGGGGAGGGAATCAGCCCCAGCATTTT. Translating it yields CASSPRGGGNQPQHF.

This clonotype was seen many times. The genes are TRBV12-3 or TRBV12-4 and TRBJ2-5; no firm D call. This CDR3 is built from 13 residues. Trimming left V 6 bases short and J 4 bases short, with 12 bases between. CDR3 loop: CASRTDPRETQYF. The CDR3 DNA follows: TGTGCCAGCAGGACGGACCCAAGAGAGACCCAGTACTTC.

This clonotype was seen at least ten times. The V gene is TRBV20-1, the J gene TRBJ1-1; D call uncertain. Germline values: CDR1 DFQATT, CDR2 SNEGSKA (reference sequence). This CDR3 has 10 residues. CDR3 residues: CTSVVLKAFF. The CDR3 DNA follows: TGCACCTCCGTGGTTTTGAAAGCTTTCTTT.

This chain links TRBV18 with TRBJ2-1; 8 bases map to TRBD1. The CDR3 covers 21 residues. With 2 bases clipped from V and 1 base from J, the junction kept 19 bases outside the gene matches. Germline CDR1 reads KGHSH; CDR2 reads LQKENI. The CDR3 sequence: CASSPRGPRVGQGRSYNEQFF. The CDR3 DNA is TGTGCCAGCTCACCAAGGGGGCCGCGTGTAGGACAGGGAAGATCCTACAATGAGCAGTTCTTC. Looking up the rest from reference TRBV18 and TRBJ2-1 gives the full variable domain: NAGVMQNPRHLVRRRGQEARLRCSPMKGHSHVYWYRQLPEEGLKFMVYLQKENIIDESGMPKERFSAEFPKEGPSILRIQQVVRGDSAAYFCASSPRGPRVGQGRSYNEQFFGPGTRLTVL.

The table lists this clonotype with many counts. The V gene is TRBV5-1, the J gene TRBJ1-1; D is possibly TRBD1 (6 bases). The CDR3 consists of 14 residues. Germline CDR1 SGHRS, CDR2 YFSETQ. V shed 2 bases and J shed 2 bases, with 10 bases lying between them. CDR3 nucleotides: TGCGCCAGCAGCTTAGGACAGTCTAACACTGAAGCTTTCTTT. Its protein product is CASSLGQSNTEAFF.

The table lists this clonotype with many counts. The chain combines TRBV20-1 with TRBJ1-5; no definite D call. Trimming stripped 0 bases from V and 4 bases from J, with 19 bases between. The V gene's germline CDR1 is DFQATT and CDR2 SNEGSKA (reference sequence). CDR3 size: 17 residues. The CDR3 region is CSARDQRISVKNQPQHF. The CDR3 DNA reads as TGCAGTGCTAGAGATCAAAGAATTTCGGTCAAGAATCAGCCCCAGCATTTT.

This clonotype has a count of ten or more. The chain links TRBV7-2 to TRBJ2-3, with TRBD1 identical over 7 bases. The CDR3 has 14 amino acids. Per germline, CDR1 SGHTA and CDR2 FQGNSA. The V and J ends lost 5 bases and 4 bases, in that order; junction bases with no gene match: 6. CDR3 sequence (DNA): TGTGCCAGCAGCCTAAGGGGGCCGGCAGATACGCAGTATTTT. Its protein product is CASSLRGPADTQYF.

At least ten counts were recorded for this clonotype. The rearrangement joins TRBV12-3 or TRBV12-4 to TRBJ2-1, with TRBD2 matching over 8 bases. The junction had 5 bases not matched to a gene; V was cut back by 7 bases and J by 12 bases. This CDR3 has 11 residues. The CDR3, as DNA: TGTGCCAGCATTACTCGGGGGGGGCAGTTCTTC. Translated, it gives CASITRGGQFF.

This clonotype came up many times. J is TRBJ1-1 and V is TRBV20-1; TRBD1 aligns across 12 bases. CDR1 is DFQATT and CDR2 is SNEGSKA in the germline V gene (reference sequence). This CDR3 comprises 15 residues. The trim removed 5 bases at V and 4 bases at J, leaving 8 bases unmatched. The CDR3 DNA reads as TGCAGTGCTTTGGGGACAGGGGGCGCGGGCACTGAAGCTTTCTTT. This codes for CSALGTGGAGTEAFF.

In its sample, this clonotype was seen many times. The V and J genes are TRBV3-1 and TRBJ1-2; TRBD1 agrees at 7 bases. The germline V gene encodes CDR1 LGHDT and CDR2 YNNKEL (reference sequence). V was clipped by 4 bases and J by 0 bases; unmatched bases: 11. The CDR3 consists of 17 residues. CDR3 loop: CASSLFPGTAANYGYTF. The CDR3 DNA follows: TGTGCCAGCAGCCTGTTCCCGGGGACAGCAGCTAACTATGGCTACACCTTC.